This TCR beta chain appears in the sequencing data of a study of T cells in Graves' hyperthyroidism and ophthalmopathy. The study, taken as a whole, reports: The majority of expanded thyroid clonotypes above 0.001 also appeared in blood.

This clonotype was seen ten or more times. Its antigen is unidentified. Amplified TCR beta CDR3 regions came from RNA transcripts. The TCR CDR3 first-round RT-PCR relied on the HTBI primer set. TCRdb reprocessed the multiplex PCR reads via MiXCR and lists one record per CDR3 protein. The sample has under 450,000 distinct CDR3 sequences; more than 15% are singletons. Diagnoses were established using clinical symptoms, serum thyroxine and TRAb, thyroid ultrasound and orbital computed tomography. The CDR3 totals 12 residues. CDR1 is SNHLY and CDR2 is FYNNEI in the germline V gene. V shed 2 bases and J shed 8 bases, with 8 bases lying between them.

The receptor was derived from a woman aged 18-35 years with Graves' hyperthyroidism. The V gene is TRBV2, the J gene TRBJ2-3; possibly TRBD2 for D (5 bases). The material sequenced was blood. The CDR3: CASSERAGTQYF. DNA for the CDR3: TGTGCCAGCAGTGAACGTGCGGGTACGCAGTATTTT.